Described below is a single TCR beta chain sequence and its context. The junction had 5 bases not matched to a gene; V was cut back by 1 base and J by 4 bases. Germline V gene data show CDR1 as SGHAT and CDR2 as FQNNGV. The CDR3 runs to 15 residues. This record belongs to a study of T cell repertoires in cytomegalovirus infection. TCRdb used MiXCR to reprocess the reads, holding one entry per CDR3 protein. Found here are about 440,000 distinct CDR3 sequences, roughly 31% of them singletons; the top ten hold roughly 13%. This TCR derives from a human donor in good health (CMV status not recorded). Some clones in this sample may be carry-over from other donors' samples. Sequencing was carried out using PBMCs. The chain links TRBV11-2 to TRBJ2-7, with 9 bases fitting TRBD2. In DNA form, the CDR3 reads TGTGCCAGCAGCTTAGGGGCGGGGGGGCTATACGAGCAGTACTTC. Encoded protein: CASSLGAGGLYEQYF. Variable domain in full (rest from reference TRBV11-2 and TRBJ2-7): EAGVAQSPRYKIIEKRQSVAFWCNPISGHATLYWYQQILGQGPKLLIQFQNNGVVDDSQLPKDRFSAERLKGVDSTLKIQPAKLEDSAVYLCASSLGAGGLYEQYFGPGTRLTVT.